This entry lists 9 T cell receptor beta chains sequenced from one sample in a study of identical twins. One entry per CDR3 protein results from TCRdb running MiXCR on the 5' RACE reads. This repertoire shows hundreds of thousands of distinct CDR3 sequences, 20% to 25% found once; its top ten account for roughly 2.8%. The sample was also linked to a second study, of T cells expressing NK-cell markers.

Material for sequencing was CD4+ T cells sorted from blood. The receptors shown here come from a woman aged 18-29 years in good health.

The gene calls are TRBV10-3 and TRBJ1-1; the D gene is possibly TRBD1 (6 bases). Germline V CDR1 and CDR2: ENHRY, SYGVKD. This CDR3 comprises 16 residues. V shed 0 bases and J shed 4 bases, with 15 bases lying between them. As DNA, the CDR3 is TGTGCCATCAGTGAGTCGACCTCAGGGGCCGGCACTGAAGCTTTCTTT. Its protein is CAISESTSGAGTEAFF.

This chain connects TRBV20-1 to TRBJ2-7; no firm D call. Trimming took 0 bases from V and 6 from J, leaving 9 bases between them. Germline CDR1 DFQATT, CDR2 SNEGSKA (reference sequence). The CDR3 has 12 amino acids. The CDR3 reads CSARDGASEQYF. DNA of the CDR3: TGCAGTGCTAGAGATGGCGCGAGCGAGCAGTACTTC.

The chain combines TRBV12-3 or TRBV12-4 with TRBJ2-7; 8 bases are shared with TRBD1. This CDR3 spans 14 amino acids. V was pared by 6 bases and J by 5 bases, with 9 bases of the junction left unmatched. CDR3 residues: CASSRPDRGDEQYF. The CDR3, as DNA: TGTGCCAGCAGCCGCCCCGACAGGGGCGACGAGCAGTACTTC.

V usage is TRBV7-2 and J usage is TRBJ2-1; TRBD2 matches at 10 bases. The CDR3 is 17 amino acids. Losses at the gene ends were 5 bases for V and 4 bases for J; bases not matched to a gene: 11. Per the germline V gene, CDR1 is SGHTA and CDR2 is FQGNSA. The CDR3 region is CASSPRGGSGGYNEQFF. The CDR3, as DNA: TGTGCCAGCAGCCCCCGCGGGGGTAGCGGGGGGTACAATGAGCAGTTCTTC. The full variable domain, its missing parts supplied by reference TRBV7-2 and TRBJ2-1, is GAGVSQSPSNKVTEKGKDVELRCDPISGHTALYWYRQSLGQGLEFLIYFQGNSAPDKSGLPSDRFSAERTGGSVSTLTIQRTQQEDSAVYLCASSPRGGSGGYNEQFFGPGTRLTVL.

In its sample, this clonotype was seen a few times. The gene calls are TRBV6-5 and TRBJ2-1, with D possibly matching TRBD1 (5 bases). CDR1 is MNHEY and CDR2 is SVGAGI in the germline V gene. The CDR3 is 11 amino acids. V dropped 6 bases and J dropped 9 bases, with 9 bases sitting between them. The DNA for the CDR3 is TGTGCCAGCAGAGACAGTTTTGAGCAGTTCTTC. The encoded protein is CASRDSFEQFF.

This clonotype was counted only a few times. V is TRBV10-3 and J is TRBJ1-2; D remains ambiguous. V shed 6 bases and J shed 4 bases, with 15 bases lying between them. Germline V CDR1 and CDR2: ENHRY, SYGVKD. The CDR3 totals 14 residues. This chain's CDR3 is CAIRTTTSGYGYTF. The CDR3 DNA follows: TGTGCCATCAGGACTACAACGTCCGGCTATGGCTACACCTTC.

The sample holds a few counts of this clonotype. The V call is TRBV24-1, the J call TRBJ2-5; D perhaps matches TRBD2 (7 bases). The ends were cut back, 1 base at V and 14 bases at J, with 13 bases in the middle. The germline CDR1 and CDR2 sequences are KGHDR and SFDVKD. The CDR3 has 12 residues. The CDR3 DNA sequence: TGTGCCACCAGTGATTTCGGGGGGCCCCTTTACTTC. Protein: CATSDFGGPLYF.

CDR3 loop: CASSPPEPKETQYF. The CDR3, as DNA: TGTGCCAGCTCACCACCTGAGCCGAAAGAGACCCAGTACTTC. The chain uses TRBV18 and TRBJ2-5; D gene ambiguous. The CDR3 runs 14 residues. V lost 0 bases and J lost 3, with 8 bases in between. Germline values: CDR1 KGHSH, CDR2 LQKENI.

This clonotype has only a few counts. The chain carries TRBV10-1 and TRBJ1-6; D remains unclear. CDR3 size: 13 residues. V gave up 4 bases and J gave up 7 bases, with 8 bases separating them. Per germline, CDR1 WNHNN and CDR2 SYGVQD (reference sequence). The CDR3 sequence: CASSVSGNSPLHF. The CDR3 nucleotides are TGCGCCAGCAGTGTGTCGGGAAATTCACCCCTCCACTTT.